This TCR beta chain is drawn from a study of T cells in Graves' hyperthyroidism and ophthalmopathy. Study at large: Blood was drawn when the patient was first diagnosed and still untreated.

No progression to ophthalmopathy during 18 months of follow-up defined stable disease. There were TCR beta CDR3 regions amplified from RNA transcripts. During a first-round RT-PCR of the TCR CDR3, the HTBI primer set was used. One entry per CDR3 protein results from TCRdb running MiXCR on the multiplex PCR reads. The sample holds roughly 300,000 distinct CDR3 sequences, 11% to 15% seen once. The CDR3 extends over 13 amino acids. V was cut by 3 bases and J by 2 bases, with 7 bases left in between. In germline, CDR1 is MDHEN, CDR2 SYDVKM. This clonotype was seen at least ten times. The specimen was blood. The chain combines TRBV28 with TRBJ1-2; D is unresolved. This clonotype originated in a woman aged 25 to 39 with Graves' hyperthyroidism. CDR3 sequence reads: CASSFGQNYGYTF. DNA of the CDR3: TGTGCCAGCAGTTTTGGTCAGAACTATGGCTACACCTTC.